This T cell receptor (beta chain) was identified during a study of molecular identifiers for immune sequencing clone quantification. At the level of the study: Replicates split RNA from roughly 18,000 or 92,000 naive CD8 cells five ways, and the researchers sequenced four portions. Study-wide findings and caveats: Among 800,000 to 1,000,000 naive cells, as was reported, spiked Jurkat TCR RNA from one cell was detectable.

This clonotype occurred a few times. The antigen remains undetermined. Naive CD8 T cell sorting was performed on the CD8+CD4-CCR7+CD45RA+ phenotype. TCRdb re-analysed the PCR reads in MiXCR, keeping a single row per CDR3 protein. The data show around 460,000 distinct CDR3 sequences, about a fifth seen once. Trimming removed 7 bases from V and 6 bases from J; junction bases left unmatched: 5. The CDR3 has 14 amino acids. The sequence was obtained from a human donor in good health. Some libraries in this study had Jurkat cell RNA spiked in. Sequencing was carried out using naive CD8+ T cells from blood, with Jurkat cell RNA spiked in. Subset reported: FACS-sorted CD8+CD4-CCR7+CD45RA+ naive T cells. V and J are TRBV12-3 or TRBV12-4 and TRBJ2-1, with TRBD1 identical over 11 bases. DNA of the CDR3: TGTGCCAGCACCGACGGGACAGGGGGCAATGAGCAGTTCTTC. As protein: CASTDGTGGNEQFF.